What follows are 27 T cell receptor beta chains derived from one specimen sequenced in a study of identical twins (dated by TCRdb to 2016 to 2017). The library was built by means of 5' RACE. The sequencing machine was an Illumina HiSeq 2000. In-frame beta chains were kept once TCRdb had trimmed the public reads at Q25 with fastp and called clones with MiXCR. Every distinct CDR3 protein forms one entry, paired with its most common genes and DNA. Within this sample are fewer than 550,000 distinct CDR3 sequences, with about 13% of them counted one time only. The top ten constitute more than 0.8% of the sample. This same sample was also part of a study on yellow fever vaccine responses in identical twins.

Sequencing was carried out using CD4+ T cells sorted from blood. The receptors were sampled from a woman aged 18-35 years in good health.

This clonotype was seen just once. One end of the junction varies from germline; a read error may be responsible. The chain uses TRBV2 and TRBJ2-1; TRBD2 matches 11 bases. This CDR3 has 13 residues. Germline values: CDR1 SNHLY, CDR2 FYNNEI. CDR3 amino acids: CASRELAGGPSIF. The CDR3 DNA reads TGTGCCAGCAGGGAGTTAGCGGGAGGGCCCTCGATCTTC.

The chain couples TRBV14 to TRBJ2-7, with no clear D. The germline V gene has CDR1 SGHDN and CDR2 FVKESK. The CDR3 is 13 residues long. V lost 2 bases and J lost 3, with 8 bases in between. Written as DNA, the CDR3 is TGTGCCAGCAGCCAACGACACCTCTACGAGCAGTACTTC. It encodes CASSQRHLYEQYF.

This clonotype was found many times. The chain employs TRBV20-1 and TRBJ2-2; D is unresolved. The CDR3 covers 13 residues. Trimming pared 5 bases from V and 6 bases from J, leaving 13 bases between. CDR1 and CDR2 from the germline V gene are DFQATT and SNEGSKA (reference sequence). The CDR3 DNA follows: TGCAGTGCTGAACTTCCGGCTTCCGGGGAGCTGTTTTTT. Translation: CSAELPASGELFF.

The V gene is TRBV5-6, the J gene TRBJ2-7; no clear D gene. The CDR3 sequence is 14 residues long. V lost 0 bases and J 6 bases, leaving 13 bases between the germline ends. CDR1 and CDR2 (germline): SGHDT, YYEEEE. CDR3 sequence reads: CASSLVAALGEQYF. The CDR3 DNA reads as TGTGCCAGCAGCTTGGTGGCAGCTTTAGGCGAGCAGTACTTC.

The genes are TRBV7-9 and TRBJ2-7; D possibly corresponds to TRBD1 (6 bases). The germline V gene encodes CDR1 SEHNR and CDR2 FQNEAQ (reference sequence). This CDR3 region has 13 residues. V was cut by 5 bases and J by 0 bases, with 8 bases left in between. The DNA of the CDR3 is TGTGCCAGCAGCAGACAGGACTCCTACGAGCAGTACTTC. This encodes CASSRQDSYEQYF. The variable domain in full, with the rest retrieved from reference TRBV7-9 and TRBJ2-7, is DTGVSQNPRHKITKRGQNVTFRCDPISEHNRLYWYRQTLGQGPEFLTYFQNEAQLEKSRLLSDRFSAERPKGSFSTLEIQRTEQGDSAMYLCASSRQDSYEQYFGPGTRLTVT.

The chain uses TRBV4-2 and TRBJ2-1; D may correspond to TRBD1 or TRBD2 (5 bases each). CDR3 length: 13 residues. Germline CDR1 LGHNA, CDR2 YNFKEQ. Trimming took off 6 bases at V and 6 bases at J, with 12 bases between the two ends. For the CDR3, the DNA is TGTGCCAGCAGTGAGGGGCTGATCAATGAGCAGTTCTTC. Translated, it gives CASSEGLINEQFF.

The chain couples TRBV3-1 to TRBJ2-3; D gene ambiguous. Germline V gene lookup returns CDR1 LGHDT and CDR2 YNNKEL (reference sequence). Trimming removed 1 base from V and 0 bases from J, with 5 bases in between. This CDR3 is 14 amino acids long. CDR3 coding DNA: TGTGCCAGCAGCCAAGGGATAAGCACAGATACGCAGTATTTT. It codes for CASSQGISTDTQYF.

This clonotype was observed many times. This rearrangement joins TRBV12-3 or TRBV12-4 to TRBJ2-7, with D possibly TRBD1 on 5 matching bases. The CDR3 has 13 residues. V lost 3 bases and J lost 2, with 8 bases in between. This CDR3 is CASSFQGAYEQYF. As DNA, the CDR3 is TGTGCCAGCAGTTTTCAGGGTGCCTACGAGCAGTACTTC.

The table lists this clonotype with many counts. This chain uses TRBV7-8 with TRBJ2-7; 10 positions match TRBD1. Per germline, CDR1 SGHVS and CDR2 FQNEAQ. CDR3 length equals 14 residues. V shed 4 bases and J 5 bases; nucleotides not matched to a gene: 5. The chain's CDR3 is CASSYRDRGDEQYF. CDR3 nucleotide sequence: TGTGCCAGCAGCTACCGGGACAGGGGCGACGAGCAGTACTTC.

The V gene is TRBV6-5, the J gene TRBJ1-2, with 7 bases fitting TRBD1. This CDR3 region has 12 residues. CDR1 and CDR2 (germline): MNHEY, SVGAGI. V trimming: 2 bases; J trimming: 7 bases; junction bases outside the gene matches: 1. Here the CDR3 reads CASSYDRAGYTF. The DNA for the CDR3 is TGTGCCAGCAGTTACGACAGGGCTGGCTACACCTTC.

This clonotype was recorded a few times. The chain couples TRBV30 to TRBJ1-6, with TRBD1 identical over 9 bases. This CDR3 contains 13 residues. With V trimmed by 6 bases and J by 6 bases, 3 bases remained unmatched. In germline, CDR1 is GTSNPN, CDR2 SVGIG (reference sequence). The CDR3 loop reads CACDRGFNSPLHF. The CDR3 DNA is TGTGCCTGCGACAGGGGGTTTAATTCACCCCTCCACTTT. Full variable domain (rest looked up from reference TRBV30 and TRBJ1-6): SQTIHQWPATLVQPVGSPLSLECTVEGTSNPNLYWYRQAAGRGLQLLFYSVGIGQISSEVPQNLSASRPQDRQFILSSKKLLLSDSGFYLCACDRGFNSPLHFGNGTRLTVT.

The chain couples TRBV27 to TRBJ2-1, with 9 bases that match TRBD2. There are 17 residues in the CDR3. V lost 4 bases, J lost 8 bases, and 15 bases stayed unmatched. Per germline, CDR1 MNHEY and CDR2 SMNVEV (reference sequence). CDR3 DNA: TGTGCCAGCAGTTCCTTGGGTCGGCGGGGGGGCGAAGATGAGCAGTTCTTC. Translation gives CASSSLGRRGGEDEQFF.

This clonotype showed up just a few times. The CDR3 here is CASSYSPSGSNEQFF. The CDR3 nucleotides read TGTGCCAGCAGTTACAGCCCTAGCGGGAGCAATGAGCAGTTCTTC. The rearrangement uses TRBV6-5 and TRBJ2-1, with 10 bases identical to TRBD2. V gave up 2 bases and J gave up 6 bases; unmatched junction bases: 4. The germline V gene has CDR1 MNHEY and CDR2 SVGAGI. The CDR3 sequence is 15 residues long.

The chain uses TRBV6-2 or TRBV6-3 and TRBJ2-1; D ambiguous. The germline V gene encodes CDR1 MNHEY and CDR2 SVGEGT. This CDR3 comprises 12 residues. Trimming took 6 bases from V and 13 from J, leaving 16 bases between them. CDR3: CASSPTRWVQFF. CDR3 DNA sequence: TGTGCCAGCAGCCCCACACGATGGGTCCAGTTCTTC.

The CDR3 protein is CSAAPRGGGAAVGANVLTF. CDR3 in DNA: TGCAGTGCGGCACCCCGGGGGGGAGGCGCAGCAGTTGGGGCCAACGTCCTGACTTTC. V usage is TRBV20-1 and J usage is TRBJ2-6; TRBD2 agrees at 8 bases. The V and J ends lost 6 bases and 3 bases, in that order; junction bases with no gene match: 19. Germline V CDR1 and CDR2: DFQATT, SNEGSKA (reference sequence). The CDR3 loop spans 19 amino acids.

This chain joins TRBV29-1 and TRBJ2-2; TRBD2 matches at 7 bases. The CDR3 has 15 amino acids. CDR1 SQVTM and CDR2 ANQGSEA come from the germline V gene. V lost 7 bases and J lost 4; bases outside the gene matches: 12. The CDR3 nucleotides read TGCAGCGGCCGCCCCAGCGGGAAAGGCACCGGGGAGCTGTTTTTT. Translating it yields CSGRPSGKGTGELFF.

This clonotype was found a few times. The chain carries TRBV20-1 and TRBJ2-2; no clear D gene. This CDR3 contains 11 residues. The ends were cut back, 1 base at V and 7 bases at J, with 4 bases in the middle. CDR1 is DFQATT and CDR2 is SNEGSKA in the germline V gene (reference sequence). The CDR3 protein is CSARGDGELFF. CDR3 in DNA: TGCAGTGCTAGAGGCGACGGGGAGCTGTTTTTT.

At least ten counts were recorded for this clonotype. The chain combines TRBV6-2 or TRBV6-3 with TRBJ2-1; D uncertain. This CDR3 has 13 amino acids. The germline V gene has CDR1 MNHEY and CDR2 SVGEGT. Deletions cut 7 bases from V and 2 bases from J, with 9 bases between. CDR3 bases: TGTGCCAGCAATCTCAGTCCCTACAATGAGCAGTTCTTC. Translated: CASNLSPYNEQFF.

The rearrangement joins TRBV9 to TRBJ2-4, with TRBD2 identical over 7 bases. Germline loops: CDR1 SGDLS, CDR2 YYNGEE. J gave up 6 bases and V 3 bases, and 3 bases lay outside the gene matches. CDR3 length equals 13 residues. The CDR3 sequence is CASSAPGGNIQYF. The CDR3 bases are TGTGCCAGCAGCGCCCCGGGGGGAAACATTCAGTACTTC.

The CDR3, as DNA: TGTGCCAGTACCAAGCAGGGTTCAGAGACCCAGTACTTC. Protein sequence: CASTKQGSETQYF. The chain combines TRBV19 with TRBJ2-5; TRBD1 is a possible D gene (5 bases). V shed 7 bases and J shed 4 bases, with 13 bases lying between them. The CDR3 is 13 amino acids. In germline, CDR1 is LNHDA, CDR2 SQIVND (reference sequence). Combining the CDR3 with reference TRBV19 and TRBJ2-5 gives the whole variable domain DGGITQSPKYLFRKEGQNVTLSCEQNLNHDAMYWYRQDPGQGLRLIYYSQIVNDFQKGDIAEGYSVSREKKESFPLTVTSAQKNPTAFYLCASTKQGSETQYFGPGTRLLVL.

The rearrangement links TRBV28 to TRBJ1-4; D is uncertain. V was shortened by 3 bases and J by 0 bases, with 14 bases between the two germline ends. The CDR3 totals 17 residues. Per the germline V gene, CDR1 is MDHEN and CDR2 is SYDVKM. The CDR3 reads CASSLLFWGATNEKLFF. CDR3 sequence (DNA): TGTGCCAGCAGTTTGTTGTTCTGGGGAGCAACTAATGAAAAACTGTTTTTT.

This clonotype was seen repeatedly, ten times or more. V and J are TRBV12-3 or TRBV12-4 and TRBJ1-1, with D possibly being TRBD1 (5 bases). Trimming removed 5 bases at V and 1 base at J, with 14 bases between. The CDR3 consists of 15 residues. CDR3 region: CASSPRGGANTEAFF. CDR3 nucleotides: TGTGCCAGCAGTCCCCGGGGCGGGGCGAACACTGAAGCTTTCTTT.

This clonotype was observed once. The chain recombines TRBV19 with TRBJ2-5, with TRBD1 identical over 11 bases. The ends lost 3 bases at V and 6 bases at J; junction bases unmatched: 6. The germline V gene has CDR1 LNHDA and CDR2 SQIVND (reference sequence). CDR3 size: 15 residues. This CDR3 reads CASSMRTGGMKTQYF. The CDR3 DNA follows: TGTGCCAGTAGTATGCGGACAGGGGGCATGAAGACCCAGTACTTC.

The rearrangement links TRBV28 to TRBJ2-4; D gene ambiguous. The CDR3 sequence is 14 residues long. CDR1 MDHEN and CDR2 SYDVKM come from the germline V gene. V lost 2 bases and J 8 bases, leaving 13 bases between the germline ends. The CDR3 region is CASSLPQKSDIQYF. In DNA, the CDR3 is TGTGCCAGCAGTTTACCGCAGAAATCGGACATTCAGTACTTC.

This clonotype has only a few counts. The V gene is TRBV10-1, the J gene TRBJ2-1; possibly TRBD2 for D (5 bases). There are 14 residues in the CDR3. V lost 6 bases and J 8 bases, leaving 17 bases between the germline ends. From germline, CDR1 is WNHNN and CDR2 SYGVQD (reference sequence). CDR3 protein: CASSQTGGWDEQFF. The CDR3 DNA reads TGCGCCAGCAGCCAGACTGGAGGTTGGGATGAGCAGTTCTTC.

Here the CDR3 DNA reads TGCGCCAGCAGCCCCGAAGTGAACACCGGGGAGCTGTTTTTT. It yields the protein CASSPEVNTGELFF. The V gene is TRBV4-1, the J gene TRBJ2-2; no clear D. Germline V CDR1 and CDR2: MGHRA, YSYEKL. The V gene lost 4 bases and the J gene lost 1 base, with 7 bases spanning the gap. The CDR3 totals 14 residues.

J is TRBJ1-2 and V is TRBV19; D might be TRBD1 (5 bases). Germline V gives CDR1 LNHDA, CDR2 SQIVND (reference sequence). This CDR3 has 15 amino acids. V shed 2 bases and J shed 5 bases, with 15 bases lying between them. CDR3 nucleotide sequence: TGTGCCAGTAGTATACTGGGGCAAGGGGATTATGGCTACACCTTC. Protein: CASSILGQGDYGYTF.